The next 16 T cell receptor beta chains were all read from a single sample in a study of cytomegalovirus exposure and HLA in healthy donors. The PCR contained 60 Vbeta and 13 Jbeta primers. The data were produced by immunoSEQ multiplex PCR, yet TCRdb's version contains in-frame clones alone and is incomplete. The sample lists tens of thousands of clones; under 80% were seen once. Sequencing used PBMCs. These receptors came from a male donor in good health and CMV-seronegative.

V and J are TRBV10-3 and TRBJ1-4; 7 bases line up with TRBD1. CDR1 ENHRY and CDR2 SYGVKD come from the germline V gene. With V trimmed by 10 bases and J by 8 bases, 10 bases remained unmatched. The CDR3 consists of 13 residues. The CDR3 sequence is CATRQGEEEKLFF. CDR3 coding DNA: TGTGCCACCAGACAGGGAGAGGAGGAAAAACTGTTTTTT.

The J gene is TRBJ1-3, the V gene TRBV7-3; the D gene is possibly TRBD1 (5 bases). From germline, CDR1 is SGHTA and CDR2 FQGTGA. V was cut by 2 bases and J by 1 base, with 9 bases left in between. The CDR3 is made up of 15 amino acids. The CDR3 is CASSLGPGSGNTIYF. Here the CDR3 DNA reads TGTGCCAGCAGCTTAGGTCCAGGGTCTGGAAACACCATATATTTT.

The rearrangement links TRBV25-1 to TRBJ1-3; possibly TRBD1 for D (6 bases). Germline V gene data show CDR1 as MGHDK and CDR2 as SYGVNS. The CDR3 spans 15 residues. The ends were cut back, 2 bases at V and 1 base at J, with 9 bases in the middle. The CDR3 region is CASSETGYSGNTIYF. CDR3 DNA: TGTGCCAGCAGTGAAACAGGGTATTCTGGAAACACCATATATTTT.

This chain joins TRBV29-1 and TRBJ1-3, with 9 bases fitting TRBD1. The length of the CDR3 is 15 residues. The ends lost 5 bases at V and 4 bases at J; junction bases unmatched: 9. The germline gives CDR1 SQVTM, CDR2 ANQGSEA. The CDR3 reads CSVLTPGQGGNTIYF. The CDR3 nucleotides are TGCAGCGTTCTGACCCCGGGACAGGGCGGAAACACCATATATTTT.

V gene TRBV7-9 combines with J gene TRBJ2-7, with 10 nucleotides matching TRBD1. Germline CDR1 is SEHNR and CDR2 is FQNEAQ (reference sequence). This CDR3 is 16 amino acids long. J gave up 2 bases and V 3 bases, and 7 bases lay outside the gene matches. The DNA of the CDR3 is TGTGCCAGCAGCTTTCCTTTAGGGACAGGGGCCTACGAGCAGTACTTC. This translates into CASSFPLGTGAYEQYF.

This chain joins TRBV28 and TRBJ1-5; D gene uncertain. V shed 0 bases and J shed 0 bases, with 24 bases lying between them. Per the germline V gene, CDR1 is MDHEN and CDR2 is SYDVKM. The CDR3 consists of 21 residues. The CDR3 is CASSLCRREIAPCYSNQPQHF. The CDR3 DNA reads TGTGCCAGCAGTTTATGCCGGCGGGAAATTGCGCCCTGTTATAGCAATCAGCCCCAGCATTTT.

The chain couples TRBV28 to TRBJ2-7; a possible D gene is TRBD1 (5 bases). V gave up 8 bases and J gave up 0 bases, with 8 bases separating them. Germline V lookup: CDR1 MDHEN, CDR2 SYDVKM. The CDR3 covers 12 residues. The CDR3, as DNA: TGTGCCAGCTCAGGGAACTCCTACGAGCAGTACTTC. Translating it yields CASSGNSYEQYF.

V is TRBV9 and J is TRBJ1-2; 7 nucleotides agree with TRBD1. Trimming at V came to 6 bases and at J to 1 base, leaving 6 bases not matched to a gene. This CDR3 has 14 amino acids. Germline V gene data show CDR1 as SGDLS and CDR2 as YYNGEE. CDR3 region: CASTLDRDNYGYTF. DNA for the CDR3: TGTGCCAGCACCTTAGACAGGGATAACTATGGCTACACCTTC.

The chain recombines TRBV5-6 with TRBJ2-1, with 7 bases that match TRBD1. The germline CDR1 and CDR2 sequences are SGHDT and YYEEEE. The J segment lost 1 base and the V segment lost 0 bases, leaving 10 bases of the junction unmatched. This CDR3 is 18 amino acids long. The CDR3 reads CASSLVSAGTVSYNEQFF. Written as DNA, the CDR3 is TGTGCCAGCAGCTTGGTATCTGCCGGGACAGTTTCCTACAATGAGCAGTTCTTC.

This clone has only one observation. This chain connects TRBV20-1 to TRBJ1-5, with a weak D call TRBD1 (5 bases). The germline V gene encodes CDR1 DFQATT and CDR2 SNEGSKA (reference sequence). This CDR3 region has 11 residues. The germline V and J ends were trimmed by 1 base and 9 bases, with 7 bases remaining between them. CDR3 sequence reads: CSARGGTPQHF. CDR3 DNA sequence: TGCAGTGCTAGAGGGGGCACGCCCCAGCATTTT.

The chain couples TRBV19 to TRBJ1-2, with 11 positions matching TRBD1. Germline V lookup: CDR1 LNHDA, CDR2 SQIVND (reference sequence). Trimming took 11 bases from V and 4 from J; bases not matched to a gene: 6. The CDR3 is 13 residues long. The CDR3 spells CACGQGASYGYTF. CDR3 coding DNA: TGTGCCTGCGGACAGGGGGCGAGCTATGGCTACACCTTC.

CDR3 in amino acids: CASSPFPRGGTGSEQFF. CDR3 nucleotide sequence: TGTGCCAGCAGCCCCTTCCCGCGGGGAGGGACAGGGAGTGAGCAGTTCTTC. J is TRBJ2-1 and V is TRBV7-2; 9 positions match TRBD1. The CDR3 runs 17 residues. Losses at the gene ends were 5 bases for V and 9 bases for J; bases not matched to a gene: 17. Germline CDR1 reads SGHTA; CDR2 reads FQGNSA.

The rearrangement joins TRBV5-6 to TRBJ1-6; D is unresolved. The CDR3 loop spans 13 amino acids. CDR1 SGHDT and CDR2 YYEEEE come from the germline V gene. The V end was cut by 0 bases, the J end by 11 bases, with 9 bases between. CDR3 amino acids: CASSLAEATPLHF. CDR3 DNA sequence: TGTGCCAGCAGCTTGGCCGAGGCTACACCCCTCCACTTT.

This clone was found a few times. The chain carries TRBV6-5 and TRBJ1-1, with 11 bases lining up with TRBD1. The V gene end was trimmed by 4 bases and the J gene end by 7 bases; junction bases not matched to a gene: 5. The CDR3 extends over 14 amino acids. In germline, CDR1 is MNHEY, CDR2 SVGAGI. CDR3 bases: TGTGCCAGCAGTTTGGACAGGGGGCATCTTGAAGCTTTCTTT. This translates into CASSLDRGHLEAFF.

The chain has TRBV28 and TRBJ2-3; no clear D. Per the germline V gene, CDR1 is MDHEN and CDR2 is SYDVKM. The germline V and J ends were trimmed by 6 bases and 2 bases, with 6 bases remaining between them. This CDR3 spans 12 amino acids. CDR3 in amino acids: CASSPHTDTQYF. CDR3 bases: TGTGCCAGCAGCCCCCACACAGATACGCAGTATTTT.

The genes are TRBV9 and TRBJ2-7, with 11 nucleotides matching TRBD2. The CDR3 consists of 17 residues. V was clipped by 4 bases and J by 7 bases; unmatched bases: 16. The germline V gene encodes CDR1 SGDLS and CDR2 YYNGEE. The CDR3 DNA sequence: TGTGCCAGCAGCAGGACTAGCGGGCTTACACTTTTGGGGGAGCAGTACTTC. Translation gives CASSRTSGLTLLGEQYF.